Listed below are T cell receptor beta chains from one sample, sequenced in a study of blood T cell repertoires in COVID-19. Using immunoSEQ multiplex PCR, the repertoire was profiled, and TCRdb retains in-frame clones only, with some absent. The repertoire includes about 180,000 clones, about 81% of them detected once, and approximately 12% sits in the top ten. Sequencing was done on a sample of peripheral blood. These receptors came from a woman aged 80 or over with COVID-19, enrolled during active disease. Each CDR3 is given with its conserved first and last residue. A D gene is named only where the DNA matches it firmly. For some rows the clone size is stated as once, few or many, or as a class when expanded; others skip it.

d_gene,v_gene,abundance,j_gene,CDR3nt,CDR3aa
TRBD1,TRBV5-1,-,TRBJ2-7,TGCGCCAGCAGCGGGACAGGGTTCTACGAGCAGTACTTC,CASSGTGFYEQYF
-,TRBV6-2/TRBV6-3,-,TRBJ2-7,TGTGCCAGCAGTCCAAACTACGAGCAGTACTTC,CASSPNYEQYF
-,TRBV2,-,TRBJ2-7,TGTGCCAGCAGTGAAAGGGGGGGGGCCTACGAGCAGTACTTC,CASSERGGAYEQYF
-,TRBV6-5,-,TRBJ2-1,TGTGCCAGCAGCGCCTATTTATGGTCCTACAATGAGCAGTTCTTC,CASSAYLWSYNEQFF
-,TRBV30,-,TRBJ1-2,TGTGCCTGGAGTGTTTATAACTATGGCTACACCTTC,CAWSVYNYGYTF
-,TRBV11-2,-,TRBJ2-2,TGTGCCAGCAGCTTAGATGGTTCCCGCAGCGGGGAGCTGTTTTTT,CASSLDGSRSGELFF
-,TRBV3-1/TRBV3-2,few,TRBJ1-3,TGTGCCAGCAGCCAATCGTCAGCGGGAAACACCATATATTTT,CASSQSSAGNTIYF
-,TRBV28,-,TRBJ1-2,TGTGCCAGCAGTTTCGGGACTGTCTATGGCTACACCTTC,CASSFGTVYGYTF
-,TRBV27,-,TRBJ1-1,TGTGCCAGCAGTTTAGAACGACAGAATGAAGCTTTCTTT,CASSLERQNEAFF
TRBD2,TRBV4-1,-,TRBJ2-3,TGCGCCAGCAGCCAACTGGGACTAGCAACAGATACGCAGTATTTT,CASSQLGLATDTQYF
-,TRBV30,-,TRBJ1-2,TGTGCCTGTCGGGCAGGGGACTATGGCTACACCTTC,CACRAGDYGYTF
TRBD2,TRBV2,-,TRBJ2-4,TGTGCCAGCACAGCGGGGGGCTCCAAAAACATTCAGTACTTC,CASTAGGSKNIQYF
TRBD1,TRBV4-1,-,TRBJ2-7,TGCGCCAGCAGCCAAGGGGACAGTTCCTACGAGCAGTACTTC,CASSQGDSSYEQYF
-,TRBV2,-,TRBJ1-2,TGTGCCAGCAGTGAAGCTTGGGCAGCAGGCTATGGCTACACCTTC,CASSEAWAAGYGYTF
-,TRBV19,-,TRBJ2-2,TGTGCCAGTAATCGACTAGATTCCGGGGAGCTGTTTTTT,CASNRLDSGELFF
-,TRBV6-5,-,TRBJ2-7,TGTGCCAGCAGCTACCCTGACGGGGAGCAGTACTTC,CASSYPDGEQYF
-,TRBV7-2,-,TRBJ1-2,TGTGCCAGCAGCTCCTGGACAGCCACTTCCTATGGCTACACCTTC,CASSSWTATSYGYTF
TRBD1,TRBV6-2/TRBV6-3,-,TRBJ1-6,TGTGCCAGCAGTTACCAGGGACAGACGAATTCACCCCTCCACTTT,CASSYQGQTNSPLHF
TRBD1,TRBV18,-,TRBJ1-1,TGTGCCAGCTCGGCAGGACAGGGTGGCACTGAAGCTTTCTTT,CASSAGQGGTEAFF
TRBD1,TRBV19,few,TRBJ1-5,TGTGCCAGTAGTATTATGACAGGGTACAATCAGCCCCAGCATTTT,CASSIMTGYNQPQHF
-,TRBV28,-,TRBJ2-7,TGTGCCAGCGGACCCCGGGGATCAGCCTACGAGCAGTACTTC,CASGPRGSAYEQYF
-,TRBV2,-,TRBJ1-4,TGTGCCAGCAGTGCCGGGGACACGCGAAACCGACTGGCTAATGAAAAACTGTTTTTT,CASSAGDTRNRLANEKLFF
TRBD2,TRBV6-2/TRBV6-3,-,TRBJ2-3,TGTGCCAGCAGCCGCCTAGCGGGGGGGCGAAGTACGCAGTATTTT,CASSRLAGGRSTQYF
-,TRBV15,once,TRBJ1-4,TGTGCCACCAGCAGCATAGACGGCGTGAGGGAAAAACTGTTTTTT,CATSSIDGVREKLFF